The present T cell receptor (beta chain) was sequenced within a study of CD8 T cells in Susac syndrome. Findings of the study overall: An acknowledgment was made by the study that its TCR sequencing and HLA analysis involved relatively few individuals.

In blood CD8+ and CD4+ T cells, TCR beta underwent sequencing. The multiple sclerosis controls were treatment-naive patients affected by stable or active relapsing-remitting disease. This CDR3 is built from 16 residues. CDR1 and CDR2 (germline): PRHDT, FYEKMQ (reference sequence). V trimming: 2 bases; J trimming: 0 bases; junction bases outside the gene matches: 6. RNA in amounts of about 0.5 to 1 ug was reverse transcribed with random hexamers. A multiplex approach, immunoSEQ multiplex PCR, amplified TCR beta CDR3 across 54 Vbeta and 13 Jbeta. A single record per CDR3 protein comes from TCRdb applying MiXCR to the immunoSEQ multiplex PCR reads. The table records around 220,000 distinct CDR3 sequences, 92% of them present only once. On this clonotype: The antigen is unknown.

This TCR was sampled from a human donor with multiple sclerosis. V usage is TRBV13 and J usage is TRBJ1-2; 7 bases are a match to TRBD1. Material for sequencing was CD8+ T cells from PBMCs. CDR3 in DNA: TGTGCCAGCAGCTTACAGGGGGAACCCGCTAACTATGGCTACACCTTC. Encoded protein: CASSLQGEPANYGYTF.